A selection of T cell receptor beta chains follows, all from one sample in a study of T cells after yellow fever vaccination. MiXCR was run by TCRdb on the 5' RACE reads, yielding one entry per CDR3 protein. The sample consists of some 120,000 distinct CDR3 sequences, roughly 8.2% of them appearing once. This specimen was CD8+ T cells sorted from PBMCs, taken on the day of the yellow fever booster vaccination. The receptors originated from a man aged 18 to 30 who received the YFV17D yellow fever vaccine. Both conserved end residues are part of each CDR3. The order of the fields is clone size, D gene, V gene, J gene, CDR3 protein, CDR3 DNA. The D gene is left open where the match is weak. Expanded clones get a size class; other rows say once, few or many, or leave the size out.

clone size: .
D gene: .
V gene: TRBV11-2
J gene: TRBJ2-5
CDR3 protein: CASSHTPDYQETQYF
CDR3 DNA: TGTGCCAGCAGCCATACCCCAGACTATCAAGAGACCCAGTACTTC

clone size: .
D gene: TRBD2
V gene: TRBV12-3/TRBV12-4
J gene: TRBJ2-3
CDR3 protein: CASSLSRGGRASTDTQYF
CDR3 DNA: TGTGCCAGCAGTTTATCTCGGGGGGGGCGAGCTAGCACAGATACGCAGTATTTT

clone size: .
D gene: TRBD1
V gene: TRBV29-1
J gene: TRBJ1-2
CDR3 protein: CSVGDRGSYGYTF
CDR3 DNA: TGCAGCGTCGGGGACAGGGGTTCCTATGGCTACACCTTC

clone size: few
D gene: .
V gene: TRBV27
J gene: TRBJ1-4
CDR3 protein: CASSRVIRGLKEKLFF
CDR3 DNA: TGTGCCAGCTCTCGAGTAATACGGGGGTTGAAGGAAAAACTGTTTTTT

clone size: once
D gene: .
V gene: TRBV12-3/TRBV12-4
J gene: TRBJ1-6
CDR3 protein: CASSSGTVVGSPLHF
CDR3 DNA: TGTGCCAGCAGTTCCGGGACCGTGGTAGGGTCACCCCTCCACTTT

clone size: few
D gene: .
V gene: TRBV4-1
J gene: TRBJ2-7
CDR3 protein: CASSQWDTSTYEQYF
CDR3 DNA: TGCGCCAGCAGCCAATGGGACACCTCGACCTACGAGCAGTACTTC

clone size: few
D gene: TRBD1
V gene: TRBV6-5
J gene: TRBJ2-7
CDR3 protein: CASSPGQGEYEQYF
CDR3 DNA: TGTGCCAGCAGTCCCGGACAGGGGGAGTACGAGCAGTACTTC

clone size: few
D gene: .
V gene: TRBV15
J gene: TRBJ1-4
CDR3 protein: CATSRDHGVGEKLFF
CDR3 DNA: TGTGCCACCAGCAGAGATCACGGGGTGGGTGAAAAACTGTTTTTT

clone size: few
D gene: .
V gene: TRBV10-3
J gene: TRBJ1-1
CDR3 protein: CAISGRDNTEAFF
CDR3 DNA: TGTGCCATCAGTGGCCGGGACAACACTGAAGCTTTCTTT

clone size: few
D gene: TRBD1
V gene: TRBV7-8
J gene: TRBJ1-6
CDR3 protein: CASSLAWDRGYGSPLHF
CDR3 DNA: TGTGCCAGCAGCTTAGCGTGGGACAGGGGGTACGGTTCACCCCTCCACTTT

clone size: .
D gene: TRBD1
V gene: TRBV12-3/TRBV12-4
J gene: TRBJ1-2
CDR3 protein: CASSLTGASGYTF
CDR3 DNA: TGTGCCAGCAGTTTAACAGGGGCGAGTGGCTACACCTTC

clone size: .
D gene: TRBD1
V gene: TRBV29-1
J gene: TRBJ2-1
CDR3 protein: CSVVGTASSYNEQFF
CDR3 DNA: TGCAGCGTAGTCGGGACAGCGAGCTCCTACAATGAGCAGTTCTTC

clone size: few
D gene: .
V gene: TRBV3-1
J gene: TRBJ1-4
CDR3 protein: CASSQDHYSTNEKLFF
CDR3 DNA: TGTGCCAGCAGCCAAGATCATTATTCAACTAATGAAAAACTGTTTTTT

clone size: .
D gene: TRBD2
V gene: TRBV4-1
J gene: TRBJ2-3
CDR3 protein: CASSQMVQLAGAEDTQYF
CDR3 DNA: TGCGCCAGCAGCCAAATGGTCCAACTAGCGGGGGCCGAAGATACGCAGTATTTT

clone size: few
D gene: .
V gene: TRBV6-5
J gene: TRBJ1-2
CDR3 protein: CASSTGLGGYTF
CDR3 DNA: TGTGCCAGCAGCACAGGGTTAGGTGGCTACACCTTC

clone size: few
D gene: TRBD1
V gene: TRBV7-9
J gene: TRBJ2-2
CDR3 protein: CASRGTGAGIISATGELFF
CDR3 DNA: TGTGCCAGCAGGGGAACAGGGGCCGGTATTATTTCCGCCACCGGGGAGCTGTTTTTT

clone size: .
D gene: .
V gene: TRBV6-6
J gene: TRBJ2-3
CDR3 protein: CASRPPVTETDTQYF
CDR3 DNA: TGTGCCAGCAGGCCGCCAGTAACAGAGACAGATACGCAGTATTTT

clone size: few
D gene: .
V gene: TRBV7-6
J gene: TRBJ2-1
CDR3 protein: CASSSRANEQFF
CDR3 DNA: TGTGCCAGCAGCTCCAGAGCCAATGAGCAGTTCTTC

clone size: few
D gene: .
V gene: TRBV3-1
J gene: TRBJ1-5
CDR3 protein: CASSPSIDQPQHF
CDR3 DNA: TGTGCCAGCAGCCCCTCCATCGATCAGCCCCAGCATTTT

clone size: .
D gene: .
V gene: TRBV7-9
J gene: TRBJ2-7
CDR3 protein: CASSPPGISYEQYF
CDR3 DNA: TGTGCCAGCAGCCCCCCGGGCATCTCCTACGAGCAGTACTTC

clone size: .
D gene: .
V gene: TRBV6-4
J gene: TRBJ2-3
CDR3 protein: CASSSTRSRNTQYF
CDR3 DNA: TGTGCCAGCAGTTCGACTAGATCGAGGAATACGCAGTATTTT

clone size: many
D gene: .
V gene: TRBV4-3
J gene: TRBJ2-7
CDR3 protein: CASSQGSQVTLGEQYF
CDR3 DNA: TGCGCCAGCAGCCAAGGCTCCCAGGTAACCCTCGGGGAGCAGTACTTC

clone size: many
D gene: .
V gene: TRBV12-3/TRBV12-4
J gene: TRBJ2-7
CDR3 protein: CASSSGGSYEQYF
CDR3 DNA: TGTGCCAGCAGTTCCGGGGGCTCCTACGAGCAGTACTTC

clone size: few
D gene: .
V gene: TRBV7-6
J gene: TRBJ1-1
CDR3 protein: CASSPDGNTEAFF
CDR3 DNA: TGTGCCAGCAGCCCGGACGGGAACACTGAAGCTTTCTTT

clone size: .
D gene: TRBD1
V gene: TRBV12-3/TRBV12-4
J gene: TRBJ1-1
CDR3 protein: CASSLAGDRGPLGTEAFF
CDR3 DNA: TGTGCCAGCAGTTTAGCAGGGGACAGGGGGCCATTGGGCACTGAAGCTTTCTTT

clone size: many
D gene: .
V gene: TRBV29-1
J gene: TRBJ2-2
CDR3 protein: CSVGDRALANTGELFF
CDR3 DNA: TGCAGCGTTGGTGACAGAGCGCTCGCGAACACCGGGGAGCTGTTTTTT

clone size: few
D gene: .
V gene: TRBV10-3
J gene: TRBJ1-3
CDR3 protein: CAISDWDNSGNTIYF
CDR3 DNA: TGTGCCATCAGTGACTGGGATAACTCTGGAAACACCATATATTTT

clone size: few
D gene: .
V gene: TRBV5-6
J gene: TRBJ2-1
CDR3 protein: CASSTGDPAYNEQFF
CDR3 DNA: TGTGCCAGCAGTACCGGGGACCCTGCGTACAATGAGCAGTTCTTC

clone size: .
D gene: .
V gene: TRBV7-8
J gene: TRBJ1-2
CDR3 protein: CASSLGRVGGYTF
CDR3 DNA: TGTGCCAGCAGCTTAGGCAGGGTTGGTGGCTACACCTTC

clone size: many
D gene: .
V gene: TRBV7-8
J gene: TRBJ2-2
CDR3 protein: CASRNTNTGELFF
CDR3 DNA: TGTGCCAGCAGGAACACGAACACCGGGGAGCTGTTTTTT

clone size: .
D gene: .
V gene: TRBV11-2
J gene: TRBJ2-5
CDR3 protein: CASKYTRGETQYF
CDR3 DNA: TGTGCCAGCAAGTATACCCGCGGGGAGACCCAGTACTTC

clone size: few
D gene: TRBD2
V gene: TRBV20-1
J gene: TRBJ2-1
CDR3 protein: CSATTSGGEWNNEQFF
CDR3 DNA: TGCAGTGCCACGACTAGCGGGGGGGAGTGGAACAATGAGCAGTTCTTC

clone size: few
D gene: .
V gene: TRBV6-2/TRBV6-3
J gene: TRBJ2-2
CDR3 protein: CASSLNYRNGGGELFF
CDR3 DNA: TGTGCCAGCAGCTTAAACTATAGAAATGGAGGCGGGGAGCTGTTTTTT